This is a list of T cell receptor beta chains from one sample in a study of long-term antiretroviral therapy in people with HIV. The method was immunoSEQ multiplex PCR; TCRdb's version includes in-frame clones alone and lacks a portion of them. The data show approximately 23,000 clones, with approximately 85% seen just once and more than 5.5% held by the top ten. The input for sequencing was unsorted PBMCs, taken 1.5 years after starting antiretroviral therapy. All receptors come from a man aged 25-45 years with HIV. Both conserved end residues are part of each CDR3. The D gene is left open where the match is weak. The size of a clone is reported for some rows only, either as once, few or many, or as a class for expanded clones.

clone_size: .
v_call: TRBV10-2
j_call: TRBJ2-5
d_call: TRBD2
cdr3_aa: CASSIAGGLQETQYF
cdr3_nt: TGCGCCAGCAGTATAGCGGGGGGCCTCCAAGAGACCCAGTACTTC

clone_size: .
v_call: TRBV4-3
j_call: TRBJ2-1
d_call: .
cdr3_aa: CASSQTGSVINEQFF
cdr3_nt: TGCGCCAGCAGCCAGACCGGGAGTGTGATAAATGAGCAGTTCTTC

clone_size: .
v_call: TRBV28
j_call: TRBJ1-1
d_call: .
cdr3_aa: CASSLGVGPLNTEAFF
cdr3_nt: TGTGCCAGCAGTTTAGGGGTGGGGCCTTTGAACACTGAAGCTTTCTTT

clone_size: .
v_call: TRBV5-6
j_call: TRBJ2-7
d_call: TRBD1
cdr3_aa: CASSLQGAVYEQYF
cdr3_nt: TGTGCCAGCAGCTTACAGGGGGCGGTCTACGAGCAGTACTTC

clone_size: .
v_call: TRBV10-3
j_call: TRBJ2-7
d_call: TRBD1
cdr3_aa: CAISPPPGTDEQYF
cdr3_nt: TGTGCCATCAGTCCCCCACCGGGGACAGACGAGCAGTACTTC

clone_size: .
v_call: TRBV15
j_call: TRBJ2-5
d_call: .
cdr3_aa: CATTEGDGGGQETQYF
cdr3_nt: TGTGCCACAACCGAGGGGGATGGTGGGGGCCAAGAGACCCAGTACTTC

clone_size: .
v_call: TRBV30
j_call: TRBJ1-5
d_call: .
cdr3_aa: CAWNRGAASNQPQHF
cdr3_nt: TGTGCCTGGAATCGGGGGGCAGCTAGCAATCAGCCCCAGCATTTT

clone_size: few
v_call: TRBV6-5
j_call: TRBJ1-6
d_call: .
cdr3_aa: CASFSGHYNSPLHF
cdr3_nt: TGTGCCTCATTTTCCGGACATTATAATTCACCCCTCCACTTT

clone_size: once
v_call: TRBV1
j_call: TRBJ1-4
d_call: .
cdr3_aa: CTSTPYDRATFYSEKLFF
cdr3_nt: TGCACCAGCACCCCTTACGACAGGGCCACTTTTTACTCTGAAAAACTGTTTTTT

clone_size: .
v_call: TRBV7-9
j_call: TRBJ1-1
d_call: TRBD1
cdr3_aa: CASSLRGQALGTEAFF
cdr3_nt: TGTGCCAGCAGCCTCAGAGGACAGGCTCTGGGCACTGAAGCTTTCTTT

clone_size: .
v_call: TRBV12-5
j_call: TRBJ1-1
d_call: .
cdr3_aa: CASGLVWGLGGEGGNTEAFF
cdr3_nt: TGTGCTAGTGGTTTGGTATGGGGCTTGGGGGGGGAAGGAGGGAACACTGAAGCTTTCTTT

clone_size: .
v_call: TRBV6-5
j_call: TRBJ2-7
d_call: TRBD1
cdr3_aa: CASSLTGTGFYEQYF
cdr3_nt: TGTGCCAGCAGTCTAACCGGGACAGGGTTCTACGAGCAGTACTTC

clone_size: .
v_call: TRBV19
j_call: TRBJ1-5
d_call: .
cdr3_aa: CATTGYNQPQHF
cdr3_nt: TGTGCCACTACAGGTTACAATCAGCCCCAGCATTTT

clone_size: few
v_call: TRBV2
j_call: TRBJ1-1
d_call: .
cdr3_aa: CASKTQTLNTEAFF
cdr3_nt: TGTGCCAGCAAAACTCAGACATTGAACACTGAAGCTTTCTTT

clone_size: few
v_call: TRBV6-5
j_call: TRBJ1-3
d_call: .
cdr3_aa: CARTRSSSGNTIYF
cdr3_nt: TGTGCCAGGACCAGATCGTCCTCTGGAAACACCATATATTTT

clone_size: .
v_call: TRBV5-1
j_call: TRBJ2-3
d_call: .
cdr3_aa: CASSPLGEPNTQYF
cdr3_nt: TGCGCCAGCAGCCCCTTAGGCGAGCCGAATACGCAGTATTTT

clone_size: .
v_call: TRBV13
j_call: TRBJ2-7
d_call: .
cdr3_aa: CASSLRDMNYEQYF
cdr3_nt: TGTGCCAGCAGCCTCCGGGACATGAACTACGAGCAGTACTTC

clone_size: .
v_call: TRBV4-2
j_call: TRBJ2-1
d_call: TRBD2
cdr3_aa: CASSQDLRSGGWNEQFF
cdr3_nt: TGTGCCAGCAGCCAAGATCTCCGGAGCGGGGGGTGGAATGAGCAGTTCTTC

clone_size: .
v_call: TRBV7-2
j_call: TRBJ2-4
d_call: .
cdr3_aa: CASSLRKGGRGNIQYF
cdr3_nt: TGTGCCAGCAGCTTACGGAAGGGGGGAAGGGGAAACATTCAGTACTTC

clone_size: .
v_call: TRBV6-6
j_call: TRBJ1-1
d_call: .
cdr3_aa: CASSPTVNTEAFF
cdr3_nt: TGTGCCAGCAGTCCAACGGTAAACACTGAAGCTTTCTTT

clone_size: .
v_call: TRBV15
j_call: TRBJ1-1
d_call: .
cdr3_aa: CATRTDGGRRTEAFF
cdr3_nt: TGTGCCACCAGAACAGACGGGGGGCGAAGAACTGAAGCTTTCTTT

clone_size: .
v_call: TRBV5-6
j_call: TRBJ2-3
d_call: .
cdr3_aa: CASRDFLGTAIRADTQYF
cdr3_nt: TGTGCCAGCAGGGATTTTTTAGGGACCGCTATCCGGGCAGATACGCAGTATTTT

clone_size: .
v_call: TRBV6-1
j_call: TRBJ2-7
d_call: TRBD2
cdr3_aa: CASLPGLAGVYEQYF
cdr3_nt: TGTGCCAGCTTACCCGGACTAGCGGGAGTCTACGAGCAGTACTTC

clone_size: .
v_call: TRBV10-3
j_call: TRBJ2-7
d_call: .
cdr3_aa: CAISESGAYEQYF
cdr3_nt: TGTGCCATCAGTGAGTCGGGCGCCTACGAGCAGTACTTC

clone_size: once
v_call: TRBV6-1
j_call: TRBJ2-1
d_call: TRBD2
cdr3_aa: CASGTSGVNEQFF
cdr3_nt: TGTGCCAGTGGGACTAGCGGGGTGAATGAGCAGTTCTTC

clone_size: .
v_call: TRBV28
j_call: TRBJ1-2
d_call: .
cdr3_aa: CASSPPTGESYGYTF
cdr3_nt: TGTGCCAGCAGCCCGCCGACGGGGGAAAGCTATGGCTACACCTTC

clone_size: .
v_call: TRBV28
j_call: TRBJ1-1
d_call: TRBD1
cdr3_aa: CASSSPDRGAEAFF
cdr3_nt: TGTGCCAGCAGTTCCCCCGACAGGGGGGCTGAAGCTTTCTTT